This TCR beta chain emerged from a study of shared T cell receptors in the human thymus (dated by TCRdb to the early 2020s). Regarding the research as a whole: The study examined how the human thymus generates shared, self-reactive T-cell receptor alpha chains.

Remarks on this clone: Its antigen is unknown. Nothing much larger sits one base from this clone, and base qualities are not available.

To prepare the library, the immunoSEQ multiplex PCR assay was applied. In TCRdb, the immuneACCESS table is reduced to in-frame sequences with V and J assigned. These tables do not hold every clone; where another copy was compared, an unresolved V gene accounts for under half, and the others remain unexplained. The sample table contains about 730,000 clones; only one count was recorded for approximately 85% of them. The top ten constitute 0.008% to 0.011% of the sample. Based on the germline V gene, the CDR1 and CDR2 sequences are SGHRS and YFSETQ. From cysteine to phenylalanine, the CDR3 is 18 amino acids long. The CDR3 DNA has 54 bases and is translated from base 1. At the junction V is shortened by 4 bases and J by 1 base; bases outside the gene matches: 16. In addition, the sample was reused for a study of human thymus T cells. The second investigation adds: Immunologically healthy infants undergoing open corrective cardiac surgery for congenital heart defects in Finland were used as donors. Thymus tissue was collected as surgical resects that were removed during corrective cardiac surgery. Usage of V and J gene segments appeared to be biased in both the thymic and the peripheral blood repertoires. According to the related research, thymic TCR repertoires were highly overlapping among unrelated individuals. TCR alpha and beta repertoires from about 8 infant thymus samples and four related peripheral blood samples were characterized in the study. Donor ages ranged from about 7 to 244 days, and the cohort comprised about six male and a couple of female infants. Thymocytes were freed from the tissue by mechanical means and kept at -70 degrees C as pellets of roughly 9-30 million cells. A QIAsymphony instrument was used to extract genomic DNA from frozen cell pellets. The immunoSEQ multiplex PCR assay was used to amplify the TCRB and TCRAD loci from a standardized quantity of quality-controlled genomic DNA. Amplicons spanned the V(D)J region at a length sufficient to cover the CDR3 and identify V and J genes. Through the commercial immunoSEQ service, the amplicons were sequenced on an Illumina platform. Corrections for primer bias and sequencing errors followed previously described methods, while TCRAD and TCRB definitions were based on the IMGT database. The repertoires were analysed using immunoSEQ Analyzer 3.0 and VDJTools for basic statistics, V/J segment usage, diversity estimates, rarefaction and pairwise overlap. Diversity was estimated using the Chao1, ChaoE, Efron-Thisted, Shannon and inverse Simpson indices, and was also estimated on datasets down-sampled to the size of the smallest sample. For repertoire overlap, CDR3 nucleotide sequence, V gene and J gene had to match strictly, and clustering was done by Jaccard-based multidimensional scaling. On average, about 800,000 unique TCRB clonotypes were obtained from thymus samples, compared with roughly 89,000 from blood samples.

The chain employs TRBV5-1 and TRBJ1-1; TRBD1 agrees with 7 junctional bases. The TCR was taken from a girl less than two years old with a congenital heart defect. Donor details come from another sample of the same person, matched by shared clones. Source material: thymocytes. The CDR3 has the sequence CASSPHPNRGRGNTEAFF. The nucleotides are TGCGCCAGCAGCCCCCACCCCAACAGGGGACGGGGGAACACTGAAGCTTTCTTT. When the CDR3 is completed using the reference TRBV5-1 and TRBJ1-1 genes on either side, the full variable domain is KAGVTQTPRYLIKTRGQQVTLSCSPISGHRSVSWYQQTPGQGLQFLFEYFSETQRNKGNFPGRFSGRQFSNSRSEMNVSTLELGDSALYLCASSPHPNRGRGNTEAFFGQGTRLTVV.